This T cell receptor beta chain was sequenced during a study of shared clonotypes between healthy human individuals. Many counts were recorded for this clone. CDR1 is SGHRS and CDR2 is YFSETQ in the germline V gene. The ends lost 6 bases at V and 4 bases at J; junction bases unmatched: 9. The CDR3 sequence is 14 residues long. Repertoires were generated with immunoSEQ multiplex PCR, while TCRdb's copy carries only in-frame clones and drops some. Seen here are 550,000 to 850,000 clones, 74% observed once, and the top ten hold around 1.6%. This sequence was found in a woman aged 30 to 39 in good health. Input material: memory CD4+ T cells sorted from blood. Stated subset: CD45RA-negative fraction. The genes are TRBV5-1 and TRBJ1-1, with TRBD1 matching over 7 bases. In nucleotides, the CDR3 is TGCGCCAGCAATCAGGGGACAGTTGCCACTGAAGCTTTCTTT. Translated, it gives CASNQGTVATEAFF.